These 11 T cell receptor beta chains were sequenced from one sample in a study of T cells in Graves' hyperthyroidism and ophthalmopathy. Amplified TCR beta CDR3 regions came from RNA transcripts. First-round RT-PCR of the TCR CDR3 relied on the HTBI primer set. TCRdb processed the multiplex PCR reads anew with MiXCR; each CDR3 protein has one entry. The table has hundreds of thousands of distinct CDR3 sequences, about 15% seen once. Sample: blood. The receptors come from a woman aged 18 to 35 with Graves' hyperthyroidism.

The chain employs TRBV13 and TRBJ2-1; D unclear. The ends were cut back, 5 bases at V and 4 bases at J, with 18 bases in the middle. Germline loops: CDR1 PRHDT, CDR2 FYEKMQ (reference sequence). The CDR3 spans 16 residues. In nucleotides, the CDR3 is TGTGCCAGCAGCCCACCCCGGGCGGCTCCTTACAATGAGCAGTTCTTC. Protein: CASSPPRAAPYNEQFF.

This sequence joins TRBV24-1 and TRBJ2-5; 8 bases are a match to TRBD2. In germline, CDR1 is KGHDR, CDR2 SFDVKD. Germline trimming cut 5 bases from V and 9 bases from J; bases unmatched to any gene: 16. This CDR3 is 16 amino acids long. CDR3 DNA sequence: TGTGCCACCAGTGGTACTGGGCGGGACCACGGGGGGGCCCAGTACTTC. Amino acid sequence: CATSGTGRDHGGAQYF.

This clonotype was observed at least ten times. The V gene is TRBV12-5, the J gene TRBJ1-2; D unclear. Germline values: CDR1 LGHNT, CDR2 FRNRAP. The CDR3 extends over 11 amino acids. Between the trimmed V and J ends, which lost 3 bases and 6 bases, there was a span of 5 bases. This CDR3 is CASGLMDGYTF. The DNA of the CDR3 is TGTGCTAGTGGTTTAATGGATGGCTACACCTTC.

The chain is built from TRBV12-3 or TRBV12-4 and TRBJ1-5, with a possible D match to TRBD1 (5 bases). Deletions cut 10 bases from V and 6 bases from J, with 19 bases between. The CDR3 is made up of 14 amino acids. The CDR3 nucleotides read TGTGCCACCAACCTCGGGGGTCTCGGTCAGCCCCAGCATTTT. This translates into CATNLGGLGQPQHF.

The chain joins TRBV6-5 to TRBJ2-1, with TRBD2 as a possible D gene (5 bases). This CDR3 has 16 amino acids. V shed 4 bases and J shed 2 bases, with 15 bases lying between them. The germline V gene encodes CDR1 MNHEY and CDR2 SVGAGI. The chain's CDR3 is CASSSGLPLPYNEQFF. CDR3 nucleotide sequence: TGTGCCAGCAGTTCAGGACTGCCCCTCCCCTACAATGAGCAGTTCTTC.

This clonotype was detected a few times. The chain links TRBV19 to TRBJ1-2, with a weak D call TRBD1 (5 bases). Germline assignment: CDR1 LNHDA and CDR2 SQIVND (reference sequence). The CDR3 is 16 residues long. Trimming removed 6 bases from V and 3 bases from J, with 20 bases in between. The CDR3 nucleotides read TGTGCCAGTAGACCCCGGGAGAGGGGCGTTCACTATGGCTACACCTTC. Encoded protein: CASRPRERGVHYGYTF.

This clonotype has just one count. In DNA form, the CDR3 reads TGCAGTGCCGGACAGGGGATTGGCTACACCTTC. Its protein is CSAGQGIGYTF. The genes are TRBV20-1 and TRBJ1-2, with 9 bases aligning to TRBD1. J lost 7 bases, V lost 6 bases, and 3 bases had no gene match. Germline V gene lookup returns CDR1 DFQATT and CDR2 SNEGSKA (reference sequence). This CDR3 comprises 11 residues.

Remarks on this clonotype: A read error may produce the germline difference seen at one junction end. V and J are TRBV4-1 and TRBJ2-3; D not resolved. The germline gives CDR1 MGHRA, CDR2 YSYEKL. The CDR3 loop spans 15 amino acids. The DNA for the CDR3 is TGCGCCAGCGGCCAAGAACCAAAAGAAGGAGATACGCAGTATTTT. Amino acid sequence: CASGQEPKEGDTQYF.

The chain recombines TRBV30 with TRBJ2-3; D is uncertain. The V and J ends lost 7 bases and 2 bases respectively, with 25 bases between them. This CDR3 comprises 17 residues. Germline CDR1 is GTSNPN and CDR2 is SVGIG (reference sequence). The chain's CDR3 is CASSNPWRRGNTDTQYF. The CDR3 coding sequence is TGTGCCTCTTCCAACCCCTGGCGAAGAGGTAACACAGATACGCAGTATTTT.

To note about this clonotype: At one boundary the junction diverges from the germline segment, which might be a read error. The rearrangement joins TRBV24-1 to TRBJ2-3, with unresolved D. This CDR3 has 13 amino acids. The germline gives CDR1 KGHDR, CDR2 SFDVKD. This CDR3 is CATREASTDTQYF. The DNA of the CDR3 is TGTGCCACCCGTGAGGCAAGCACAGATACGCAGTATTTT.

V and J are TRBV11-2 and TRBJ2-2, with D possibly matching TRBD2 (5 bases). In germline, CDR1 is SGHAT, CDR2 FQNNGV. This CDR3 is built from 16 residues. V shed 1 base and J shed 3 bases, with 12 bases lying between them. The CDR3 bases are TGTGCCAGCAGCTTAGGGTTCGGGATGGACACCGGGGAGCTGTTTTTT. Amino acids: CASSLGFGMDTGELFF.